Described below is a single TCR beta chain sequence and its context. Its antigen remains unidentified. The data were taken from a study of cytomegalovirus exposure and HLA in healthy donors. Both 60 Vbeta primers and 13 Jbeta primers went into the PCR. Sequencing used immunoSEQ multiplex PCR; TCRdb keeps in-frame clones, though not all of them. Here the sample spans roughly 120,000 clones, roughly two thirds being singletons. The CDR3 contains 15 residues. Trimming stripped 4 bases from V and 1 base from J, with 11 bases between. In germline, CDR1 is SGHRS, CDR2 YFSETQ. Study-wide points: Highly shared variants forming one cluster were likely a sequencing artifact.

Sequencing was carried out using PBMCs. The source of this sequence is a man aged 25-40 years in good health and CMV-seropositive. This chain connects TRBV5-1 to TRBJ2-2; D is unclear. CDR3: CASSRSVQNTGELFF. In DNA, the CDR3 is TGCGCCAGCAGCCGGAGCGTCCAGAACACCGGGGAGCTGTTTTTT.